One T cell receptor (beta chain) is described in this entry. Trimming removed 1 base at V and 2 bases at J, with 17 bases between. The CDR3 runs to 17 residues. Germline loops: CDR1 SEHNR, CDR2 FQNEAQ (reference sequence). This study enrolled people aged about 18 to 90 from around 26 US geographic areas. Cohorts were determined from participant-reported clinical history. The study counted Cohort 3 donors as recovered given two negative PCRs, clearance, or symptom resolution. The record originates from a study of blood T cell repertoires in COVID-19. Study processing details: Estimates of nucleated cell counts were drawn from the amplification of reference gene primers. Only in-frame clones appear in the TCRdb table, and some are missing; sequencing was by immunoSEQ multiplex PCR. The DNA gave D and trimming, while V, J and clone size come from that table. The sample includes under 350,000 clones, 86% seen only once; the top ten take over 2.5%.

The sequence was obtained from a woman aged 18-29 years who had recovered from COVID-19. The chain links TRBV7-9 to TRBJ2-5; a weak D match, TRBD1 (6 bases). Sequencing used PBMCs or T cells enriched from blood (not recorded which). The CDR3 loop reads CASSLGSTGTFQETQYF. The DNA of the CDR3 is TGTGCCAGCAGCTTAGGGAGTACCGGGACATTTCAAGAGACCCAGTACTTC.